This TCR beta chain was found in a study of blood T cell repertoires in COVID-19. Study background: Whether acute or convalescent, the COVID-19 samples came from the United States, Italy and Spain.

The CDR3 length is 17 residues. J gave up 0 bases and V 6 bases, and 9 bases lay outside the gene matches. Germline loops: CDR1 ENHRY, CDR2 SYGVKD. Original data processing: The authors estimated nucleated cell counts from reference gene primer amplification. Repertoires were generated with immunoSEQ multiplex PCR, while TCRdb's copy carries only in-frame clones and drops some. For V, J and clone size, that table is used; D and trimming come from the DNA. The data show roughly 60,000 clones, more than 75% seen once. The receptor comes from a human donor with active COVID-19. The donor label of this sample is uncertain. Sequencing was done on a sample of peripheral blood. The chain has TRBV10-3 and TRBJ2-2; 8 positions agree with TRBD2. The CDR3 sequence: CAIRDTPGLANTGELFF. For the CDR3, the DNA is TGTGCCATCAGAGATACTCCGGGACTAGCGAACACCGGGGAGCTGTTTTTT.